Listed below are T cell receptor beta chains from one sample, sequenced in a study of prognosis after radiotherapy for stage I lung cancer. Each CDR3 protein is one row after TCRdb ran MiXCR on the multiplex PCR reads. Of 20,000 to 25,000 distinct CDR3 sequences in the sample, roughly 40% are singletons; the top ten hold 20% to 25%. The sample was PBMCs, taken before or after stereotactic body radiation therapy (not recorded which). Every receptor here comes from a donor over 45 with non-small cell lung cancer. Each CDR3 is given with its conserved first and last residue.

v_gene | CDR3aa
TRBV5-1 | CASSLDAQGHYGYTF
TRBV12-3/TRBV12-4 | CASTPGTGARNTIYF
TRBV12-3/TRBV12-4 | CASSPTGMGANVLTF
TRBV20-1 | CSATQSGPSQPDTQYF
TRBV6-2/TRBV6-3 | CASRLTSGPGNEQFF
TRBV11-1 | CASSLSENPNTGELFF
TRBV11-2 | CASVGGLATDTQYF
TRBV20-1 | CSARAPGQGWTGELFF
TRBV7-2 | CASSFSRETEAFF
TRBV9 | CASSPLGGGAYEQYF
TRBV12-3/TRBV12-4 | CASSSPLAGGPNNEQFF
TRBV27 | CASSLVGVAPGQLFF
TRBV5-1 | CASSSPGLAGQPGTDTQYF
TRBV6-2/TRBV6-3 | CASSYFSSRGAFGYTF
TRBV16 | CASSPIRQIKHPGTDTQYF
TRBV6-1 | CASSNGLGPDTQYF
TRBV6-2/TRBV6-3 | CASSYSGGYGYTF
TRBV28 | CASSLRYRLAETYEQYF
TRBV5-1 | CAKGGEINSGTQYF
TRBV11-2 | CASTITGGEQYF
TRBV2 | CASSEGRPSYNEQFF
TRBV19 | CASRIRGSGDLFF
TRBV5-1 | CASSLRLEGPYGYTF
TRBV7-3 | CASSSTGGGEQYF
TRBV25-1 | CASSDILEEGNEQFF
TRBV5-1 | CASSTGPVAGAGLDEQFF
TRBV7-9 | CASSLAGEGEQFF
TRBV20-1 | CSGGQRETQYF
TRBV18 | CASSPAGSSGNTIYF
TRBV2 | CDSSERAGANVLTF
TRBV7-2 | CASSVLEGLEAFF
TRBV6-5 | CASSYEVPANTYEQYF
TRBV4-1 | CASSLDSYEQYF
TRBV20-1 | CSAKGSGGTQYF
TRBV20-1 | CSAQRQGVGQETQYF
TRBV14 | CASSHQTGTGELFF
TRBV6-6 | CASSYSRRSGQEYKQYF
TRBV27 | CASSLGQGAYGYTF
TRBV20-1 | CSAVTSGSPYEQYF
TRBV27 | CASSLRDIAYNEQFF
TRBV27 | CASSSLGGTGKTQAGSNQPQHF
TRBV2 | CASDRSTEAFF
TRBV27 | CASSSPDTVGTEAFF
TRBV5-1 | CASSRGDFPSSYNSPLHF
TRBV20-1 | CSASAATYEQYF
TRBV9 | CASSVEWTHNSPLHF